The 18 T cell receptor beta chains listed next were all sequenced from one sample in a study of blood T cell repertoires in COVID-19. Measured with immunoSEQ multiplex PCR; TCRdb has only the in-frame clones, and not every one. The table includes around 270,000 clones, roughly 88% detected once. Sequencing input: PBMCs or T cells enriched from blood (not recorded which). All receptors come from a woman aged 40 to 49 who had been exposed to COVID-19.

This chain links TRBV24-1 with TRBJ2-5, with 8 bases matching TRBD1. The CDR3 loop spans 15 amino acids. Germline values: CDR1 KGHDR, CDR2 SFDVKD. V lost 1 base, J lost 4 bases, and 4 bases stayed unmatched. CDR3 sequence reads: CATSDFRQGIETQYF. CDR3 DNA sequence: TGTGCCACCAGTGATTTTCGACAGGGGATAGAGACCCAGTACTTC.

This rearrangement joins TRBV5-6 to TRBJ2-1, with TRBD1 matching 8 bases. V was clipped by 0 bases and J by 5 bases; unmatched bases: 13. This CDR3 has 18 amino acids. Germline V gives CDR1 SGHDT, CDR2 YYEEEE. DNA for the CDR3: TGTGCCAGCAGCTTGGGGTTTAGGGGACAGGTGCTACACAATGAGCAGTTCTTC. Amino acids: CASSLGFRGQVLHNEQFF.

This clone was observed a single time. V is TRBV24-1 and J is TRBJ2-2; a possible D gene is TRBD2 (5 bases). CDR1 is KGHDR and CDR2 is SFDVKD in the germline V gene. The CDR3 is 14 amino acids. V shed 1 base and J shed 3 bases, with 5 bases lying between them. This chain's CDR3 is CATSDLLDTGELFF. The CDR3 nucleotides are TGTGCCACCAGTGATTTACTAGACACCGGGGAGCTGTTTTTT.

The chain couples TRBV18 to TRBJ1-2; 7 bases match TRBD1. CDR1 is KGHSH and CDR2 is LQKENI in the germline V gene. The CDR3 extends over 14 amino acids. Unmatched junction bases numbered 3, after V lost 3 bases and J lost 2 bases. The DNA of the CDR3 is TGTGCCAGCTCACCGCTGGGACAGAACTATGGCTACACCTTC. As protein: CASSPLGQNYGYTF.

The CDR3 DNA sequence: TGTGCCAGCAGCCACCTTGGCCTTCCAGAGACCCAGTACTTC. Its protein product is CASSHLGLPETQYF. This rearrangement joins TRBV7-3 to TRBJ2-5, with no clear D. CDR3 length: 14 amino acids. V was pared by 5 bases and J by 4 bases, with 14 bases between. Germline values: CDR1 SGHTA, CDR2 FQGTGA. Complete variable domain (other parts from reference TRBV7-3 and TRBJ2-5): GAGVSQTPSNKVTEKGKYVELRCDPISGHTALYWYRQSLGQGPEFLIYFQGTGAADDSGLPNDRFFAVRPEGSVSTLKIQRTERGDSAVYLCASSHLGLPETQYFGPGTRLLVL.

Concerning this clone: At one boundary the junction diverges from the germline segment, which might be a read error. The chain joins TRBV5-1 to TRBJ1-2, with D possibly TRBD1 on 5 matching bases. The CDR3 loop spans 16 amino acids. Germline CDR1 reads SGHRS; CDR2 reads YFSETQ. In DNA, the CDR3 is TGTGCCAGCAGCTTGGCTTCGACAGCCTCGAACTATGGCTACACCTTC. Translating gives CASSLASTASNYGYTF.

Points on this clone: At one of its ends the junction is not consistent with the germline gene, which may arise from a read error. This sequence joins TRBV7-7 and TRBJ1-3; 7 bases align to TRBD1. Germline V CDR1 and CDR2: SSHAT, FNYEAQ (reference sequence). This CDR3 comprises 15 residues. The DNA for the CDR3 is TGTGCTAGCAGTCCGGGACAGAGCTCTGGAAACACCATATATTTT. It yields the protein CASSPGQSSGNTIYF. Using reference TRBV7-7 and TRBJ1-3 for the parts outside the CDR3, the full variable domain is GAGVSQSPRYKVTKRGQDVTLRCDPISSHATLYWYQQALGQGPEFLTYFNYEAQPDKSGLPSDRFSAERPEGSISTLTIQRTEQRDSAMYRCASSPGQSSGNTIYFGEGSWLTVV.

V usage is TRBV28 and J usage is TRBJ1-1; D is possibly TRBD1 (6 bases). Trimming left V 3 bases short and J 3 bases short, with 17 bases between. CDR3 length: 16 amino acids. Germline CDR1 MDHEN, CDR2 SYDVKM. Here the CDR3 reads CASSFPGGGHHTEAFF. In DNA, the CDR3 is TGTGCCAGCAGTTTCCCGGGCGGGGGGCATCACACTGAAGCTTTCTTT.

This clone was counted a few times. Other DNA sequences in the sample encode the same CDR3. J is TRBJ1-5 and V is TRBV4-2; possible D gene TRBD1, 5 bases. This CDR3 is built from 16 residues. Trimming took off 0 bases at V and 3 bases at J, with 12 bases between the two ends. Germline assignment: CDR1 LGHNA and CDR2 YNFKEQ. This CDR3 reads CASSQDIRGYNQPQHF. The CDR3 coding sequence is TGTGCCAGCAGCCAAGATATAAGGGGTTACAATCAGCCCCAGCATTTT.

The V gene is TRBV9, the J gene TRBJ1-1; 7 bases are shared with TRBD1. The CDR3 spans 13 residues. Germline CDR1 SGDLS, CDR2 YYNGEE. With V trimmed by 3 bases and J by 11 bases, 10 bases remained unmatched. The CDR3, as DNA: TGTGCCAGCAGCGACCTAACAGGGGAAGCGGCTTTCTTT. Encoded protein: CASSDLTGEAAFF. The entire variable domain, with the rest obtained from reference TRBV9 and TRBJ1-1, is as follows: DSGVTQTPKHLITATGQRVTLRCSPRSGDLSVYWYQQSLDQGLQFLIQYYNGEERAKGNILERFSAQQFPDLHSELNLSSLELGDSALYFCASSDLTGEAAFFGQGTRLTVV.

The chain joins TRBV4-3 to TRBJ1-2; no clear D gene. Germline V CDR1 and CDR2: LGHNA, YSLEER. The CDR3 runs 13 residues. Deletions cut 2 bases from V and 7 bases from J, with 11 bases between. CDR3 sequence reads: CASSQPREVGYTF. The CDR3 DNA reads TGCGCCAGCAGCCAACCCCGGGAGGTTGGCTACACCTTC.

The chain carries TRBV19 and TRBJ2-7, with D possibly TRBD1 on 7 matching bases. V lost 3 bases to trimming and J lost 1 base, with 16 bases between them. Germline values: CDR1 LNHDA, CDR2 SQIVND (reference sequence). The CDR3 has 16 amino acids. Here the CDR3 reads CASSIFSPGGSYEQYF. The DNA of the CDR3 is TGTGCCAGTAGTATTTTCTCGCCAGGGGGGTCCTACGAGCAGTACTTC.

The chain links TRBV7-9 to TRBJ2-7, with 7 bases lining up with TRBD2. CDR3 size: 14 residues. The germline V gene has CDR1 SEHNR and CDR2 FQNEAQ (reference sequence). V trimming: 6 bases; J trimming: 2 bases; junction bases outside the gene matches: 7. CDR3: CASSPGSGAYEQYF. For the CDR3, the DNA is TGTGCCAGCAGTCCCGGGAGCGGGGCCTACGAGCAGTACTTC. Complete variable domain (other parts from reference TRBV7-9 and TRBJ2-7): DTGVSQNPRHKITKRGQNVTFRCDPISEHNRLYWYRQTLGQGPEFLTYFQNEAQLEKSRLLSDRFSAERPKGSFSTLEIQRTEQGDSAMYLCASSPGSGAYEQYFGPGTRLTVT.

The gene calls are TRBV3-1 (or the pseudogene TRBV3-2) and TRBJ2-7, with D unclear. Germline loops: CDR1 LGHDT, CDR2 YNNKEL (reference sequence). The CDR3 runs 12 residues. Deletions cut 1 base from V and 3 bases from J, with 4 bases between. As DNA, the CDR3 is TGTGCCAGCAGCCAAGTTCGCTACGAGCAGTACTTC. Protein product: CASSQVRYEQYF.

This clone was detected a few times. The V gene is TRBV11-2, the J gene TRBJ2-1; D not certain. This CDR3 comprises 12 residues. Germline loops: CDR1 SGHAT, CDR2 FQNNGV. V was cut by 1 base and J by 6 bases, with 4 bases left in between. The CDR3 is CASSLVSNEQFF. In DNA form, the CDR3 reads TGTGCCAGCAGCTTAGTATCCAATGAGCAGTTCTTC.

The chain uses TRBV5-1 and TRBJ1-5; 8 bases match TRBD1. V dropped 5 bases and J dropped 5; count of bases not matched to a gene: 9. CDR1 SGHRS and CDR2 YFSETQ come from the germline V gene. The CDR3 extends over 15 amino acids. CDR3 bases: TGCGCCAGCAGATTCGGACAGGGTTTGGATCAGCCCCAGCATTTT. Residues: CASRFGQGLDQPQHF. The full variable domain, completed using reference TRBV5-1 and TRBJ1-5, is KAGVTQTPRYLIKTRGQQVTLSCSPISGHRSVSWYQQTPGQGLQFLFEYFSETQRNKGNFPGRFSGRQFSNSRSEMNVSTLELGDSALYLCASRFGQGLDQPQHFGDGTRLSIL.

For the CDR3, the DNA is TGTGCCAGCAGTCTTAGCGGTAGCACAGATACGCAGTATTTT. It codes for CASSLSGSTDTQYF. This sequence joins TRBV25-1 and TRBJ2-3; D is possibly TRBD2 (6 bases). With 5 bases removed from V and 0 bases from J, the gap between germline ends came to 9 bases. Germline CDR1 and CDR2: MGHDK and SYGVNS. The CDR3 covers 14 residues.

The chain couples TRBV19 to TRBJ2-3; D might be TRBD2 (6 bases). The CDR3 loop spans 15 amino acids. Germline V CDR1 and CDR2: LNHDA, SQIVND (reference sequence). With 3 bases removed from V and 3 bases from J, the gap between germline ends came to 13 bases. CDR3 amino acids: CASSIRESQTDTQYF. The DNA of the CDR3 is TGTGCCAGTAGTATTCGGGAGTCCCAGACAGATACGCAGTATTTT.